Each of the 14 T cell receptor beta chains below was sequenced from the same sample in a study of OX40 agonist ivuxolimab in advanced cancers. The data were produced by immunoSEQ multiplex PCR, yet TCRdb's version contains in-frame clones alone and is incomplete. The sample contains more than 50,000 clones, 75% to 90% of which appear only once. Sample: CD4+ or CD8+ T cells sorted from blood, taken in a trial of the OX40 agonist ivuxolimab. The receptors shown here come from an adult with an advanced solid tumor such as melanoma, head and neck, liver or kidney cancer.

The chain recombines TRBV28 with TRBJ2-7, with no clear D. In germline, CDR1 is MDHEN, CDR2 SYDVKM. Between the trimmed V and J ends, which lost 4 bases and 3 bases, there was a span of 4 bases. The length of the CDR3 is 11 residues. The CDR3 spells CASSSGYEQYF. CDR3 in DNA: TGTGCCAGCAGTTCAGGCTACGAGCAGTACTTC.

The CDR3 protein is CATSPPRWTGELFF. The CDR3 coding sequence is TGTGCCACCAGCCCCCCGCGGTGGACCGGGGAGCTGTTTTTT. The rearrangement links TRBV15 to TRBJ2-2, with D unclear. Trimming pared 5 bases from V and 5 bases from J, leaving 12 bases between. The CDR3 sequence is 14 residues long. Looked up from germline, CDR1 is LNHNV and CDR2 is YYDKDF (reference sequence).

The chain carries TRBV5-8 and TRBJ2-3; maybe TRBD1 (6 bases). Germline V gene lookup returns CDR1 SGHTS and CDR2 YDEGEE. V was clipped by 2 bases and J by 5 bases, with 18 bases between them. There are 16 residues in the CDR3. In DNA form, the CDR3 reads TGTGCCAGCAGCTTTAAAGGGACATGGCAGGGAGATACGCAGTATTTT. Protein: CASSFKGTWQGDTQYF.

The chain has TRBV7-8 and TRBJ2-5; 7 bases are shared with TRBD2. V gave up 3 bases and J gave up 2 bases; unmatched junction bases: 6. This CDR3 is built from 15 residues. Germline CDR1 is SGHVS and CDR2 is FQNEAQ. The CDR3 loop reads CASSFAAGSQETQYF. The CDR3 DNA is TGTGCCAGCAGCTTCGCAGCGGGGAGTCAAGAGACCCAGTACTTC.

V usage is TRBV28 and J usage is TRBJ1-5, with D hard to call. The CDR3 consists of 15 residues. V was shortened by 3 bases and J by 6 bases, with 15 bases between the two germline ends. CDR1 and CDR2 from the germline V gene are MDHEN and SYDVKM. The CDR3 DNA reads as TGTGCCAGCAGTTTCGAATGGGGTTACCGTCAGCCCCAGCATTTT. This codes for CASSFEWGYRQPQHF.

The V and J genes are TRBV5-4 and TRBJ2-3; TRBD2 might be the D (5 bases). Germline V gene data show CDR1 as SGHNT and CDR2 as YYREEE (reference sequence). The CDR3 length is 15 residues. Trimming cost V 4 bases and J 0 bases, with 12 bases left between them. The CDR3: CASSAGRPSTDTQYF. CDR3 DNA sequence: TGTGCCAGCAGCGCGGGCCGTCCTAGCACAGATACGCAGTATTTT.

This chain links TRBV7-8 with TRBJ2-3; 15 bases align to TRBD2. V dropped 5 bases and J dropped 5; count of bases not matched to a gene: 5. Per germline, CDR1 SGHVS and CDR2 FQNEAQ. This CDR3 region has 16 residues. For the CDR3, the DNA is TGTGCCAGCAGCAAAGGGACTAGCGGGGGGCGAGATACGCAGTATTTT. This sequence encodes CASSKGTSGGRDTQYF.

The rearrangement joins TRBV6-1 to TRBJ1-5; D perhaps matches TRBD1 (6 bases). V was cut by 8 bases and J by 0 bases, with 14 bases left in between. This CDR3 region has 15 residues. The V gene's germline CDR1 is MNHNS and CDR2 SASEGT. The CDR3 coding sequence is TGTGCCAGCTCTTTGGGGGGGCATAGCAATCAGCCCCAGCATTTT. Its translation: CASSLGGHSNQPQHF.

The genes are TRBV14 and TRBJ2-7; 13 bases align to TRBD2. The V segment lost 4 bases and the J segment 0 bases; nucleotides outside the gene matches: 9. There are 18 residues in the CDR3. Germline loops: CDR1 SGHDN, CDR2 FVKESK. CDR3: CASSRRTSGGTSSYEQYF. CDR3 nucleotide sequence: TGTGCCAGCAGCCGCCGGACTAGCGGGGGAACGAGCTCCTACGAGCAGTACTTC. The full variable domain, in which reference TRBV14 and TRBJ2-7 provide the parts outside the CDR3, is EAGVTQFPSHSVIEKGQTVTLRCDPISGHDNLYWYRRVMGKEIKFLLHFVKESKQDESGMPNNRFLAERTGGTYSTLKVQPAELEDSGVYFCASSRRTSGGTSSYEQYFGPGTRLTVT.

CDR3 protein: CASSSEGRGASYEQYF. DNA of the CDR3: TGTGCCAGCAGCTCCGAGGGGCGCGGGGCATCCTACGAGCAGTACTTC. This rearrangement joins TRBV11-3 to TRBJ2-7; D possibly corresponds to TRBD2 (6 bases). V dropped 4 bases and J dropped 1 base, with 17 bases sitting between them. Germline CDR1 reads SGHNT; CDR2 reads YENEEA. CDR3 length equals 16 residues.

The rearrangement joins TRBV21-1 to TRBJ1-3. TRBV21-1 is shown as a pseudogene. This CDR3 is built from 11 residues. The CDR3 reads CARGSGNTIYF. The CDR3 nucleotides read TGTGCCCGGGGCTCTGGAAACACCATATATTTT.

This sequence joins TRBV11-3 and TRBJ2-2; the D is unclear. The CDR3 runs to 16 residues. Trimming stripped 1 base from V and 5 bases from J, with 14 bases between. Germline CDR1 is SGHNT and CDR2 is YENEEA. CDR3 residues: CASSLVSAPETGELFF. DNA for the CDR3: TGTGCCAGCAGCTTAGTTTCGGCCCCGGAGACCGGGGAGCTGTTTTTT.

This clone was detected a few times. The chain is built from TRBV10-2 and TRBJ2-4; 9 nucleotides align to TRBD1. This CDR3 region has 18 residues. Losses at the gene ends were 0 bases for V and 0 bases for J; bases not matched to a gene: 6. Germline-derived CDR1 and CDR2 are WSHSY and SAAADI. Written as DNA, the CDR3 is TGCGCCAGCAGTGAGTCGGGACAGGGTTGGGCAGCCAAAAACATTCAGTACTTC. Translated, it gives CASSESGQGWAAKNIQYF.

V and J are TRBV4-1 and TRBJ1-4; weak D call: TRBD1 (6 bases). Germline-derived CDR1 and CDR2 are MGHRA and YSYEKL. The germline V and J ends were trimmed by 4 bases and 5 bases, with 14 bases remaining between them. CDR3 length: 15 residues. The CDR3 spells CASSPLQGLNEKLFF. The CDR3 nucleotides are TGCGCCAGCAGCCCCCTACAGGGTCTAAATGAAAAACTGTTTTTT.